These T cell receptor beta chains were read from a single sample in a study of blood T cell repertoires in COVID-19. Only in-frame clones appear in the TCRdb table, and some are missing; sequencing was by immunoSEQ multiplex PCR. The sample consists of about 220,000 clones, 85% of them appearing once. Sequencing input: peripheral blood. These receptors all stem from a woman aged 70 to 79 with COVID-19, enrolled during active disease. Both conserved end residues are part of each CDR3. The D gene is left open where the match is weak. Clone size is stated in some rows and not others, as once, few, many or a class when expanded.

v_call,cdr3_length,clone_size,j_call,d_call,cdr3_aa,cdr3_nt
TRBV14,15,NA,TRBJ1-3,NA,CASSQDGGVGNTIYF,TGTGCCAGCAGCCAAGATGGAGGGGTCGGTAACACCATATATTTT
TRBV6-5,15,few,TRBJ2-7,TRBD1,CASSYGGTGKGEQYF,TGTGCCAGCAGTTACGGGGGGACAGGGAAGGGCGAGCAGTACTTC
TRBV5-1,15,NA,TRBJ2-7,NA,CASSPGTGGSYEQYF,TGCGCCAGCAGCCCGGGGACAGGCGGGAGCTACGAGCAGTACTTC
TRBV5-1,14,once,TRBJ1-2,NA,CASSSQGRVYGYTF,TGCGCCAGCAGCTCCCAGGGTCGGGTCTATGGCTACACCTTC
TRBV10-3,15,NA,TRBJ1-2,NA,CAISESWGRGYGYTF,TGTGCCATCAGTGAGTCATGGGGCAGAGGATATGGCTACACCTTC
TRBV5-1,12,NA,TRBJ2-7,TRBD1,CASSLTGGEQYF,TGCGCCAGCAGCTTGACAGGGGGCGAGCAGTACTTC
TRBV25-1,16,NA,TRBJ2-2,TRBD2,CASTHGRTSGIRELFF,TGTGCCAGCACCCATGGGCGGACTAGCGGGATAAGGGAGCTGTTTTTT
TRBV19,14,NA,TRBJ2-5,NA,CASSPTVAAETQYF,TGTGCCAGTAGCCCGACAGTCGCGGCAGAGACCCAGTACTTC
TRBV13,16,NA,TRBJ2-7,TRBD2,CASSPSGGGRAHEQYF,TGTGCCAGCAGCCCCTCGGGTGGCGGGAGGGCCCACGAGCAGTACTTC
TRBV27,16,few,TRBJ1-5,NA,CASSFGGQDAIGPQHF,TGTGCCAGCAGTTTCGGAGGTCAGGACGCAATCGGGCCCCAGCATTTT
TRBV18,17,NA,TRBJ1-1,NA,CASSPPGRGGTYTEAFF,TGTGCCAGCTCACCACCCGGGAGGGGAGGTACGTACACTGAAGCTTTCTTT
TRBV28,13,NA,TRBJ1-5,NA,CASGGRSPKPQHF,TGTGCCAGCGGTGGGAGATCCCCTAAGCCCCAGCATTTT
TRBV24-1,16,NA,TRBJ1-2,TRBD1,CATSDSAGQGARGYTF,TGTGCCACCAGTGATTCCGCGGGTCAGGGGGCACGTGGCTACACCTTC
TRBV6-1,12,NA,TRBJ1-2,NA,CAITGGRVGYTF,TGTGCCATCACAGGCGGCAGGGTTGGCTACACCTTC
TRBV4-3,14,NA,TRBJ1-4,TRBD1,CASSLGQGEEKLFF,TGCGCCAGCAGCCTCGGACAGGGGGAGGAAAAACTGTTTTTT
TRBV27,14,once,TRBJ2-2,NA,CASSFSVITGELFF,TGTGCCAGCAGTTTTTCAGTGATTACCGGGGAGCTGTTTTTT
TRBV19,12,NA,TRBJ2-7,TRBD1,CASSTGGWEQYF,TGTGCCAGTAGTACAGGGGGTTGGGAGCAGTACTTC
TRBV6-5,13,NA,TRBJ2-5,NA,CATAPTGGETQYF,TGTGCCACGGCTCCGACAGGAGGAGAGACCCAGTACTTC
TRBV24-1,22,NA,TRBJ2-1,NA,CATSESYYRDSNPKSSYNEQFF,TGTGCCACCAGTGAGTCTTATTACCGGGACTCTAACCCCAAAAGCTCCTACAATGAGCAGTTCTTC
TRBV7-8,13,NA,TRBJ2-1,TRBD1,CASSWDRANEQFF,TGTGCCAGCAGCTGGGACAGGGCCAATGAGCAGTTCTTC
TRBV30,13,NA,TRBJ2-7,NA,CAWSEGNYYEQYF,TGTGCCTGGAGTGAGGGGAACTACTACGAGCAGTACTTC
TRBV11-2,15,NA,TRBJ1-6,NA,CASSLAGTYNSPLHF,TGTGCCAGCAGCTTGGCGGGGACCTATAATTCACCCCTCCACTTT
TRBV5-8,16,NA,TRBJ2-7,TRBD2,CASSLGAGGANYEQYF,TGTGCCAGCAGCTTGGGGGCGGGGGGCGCAAACTACGAGCAGTACTTC
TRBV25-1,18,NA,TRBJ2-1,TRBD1,CASSRTGGFFGSYNEQFF,TGTGCCAGCAGTAGGACAGGGGGCTTTTTTGGCTCCTACAATGAGCAGTTCTTC
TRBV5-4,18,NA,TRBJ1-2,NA,CASSLVARGRDANYGYTF,TGTGCCAGCAGCTTGGTGGCCAGGGGACGAGACGCTAACTATGGCTACACCTTC
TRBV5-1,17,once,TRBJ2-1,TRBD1,CASSRQPGDRAYNEQFF,TGCGCCAGCAGTAGACAACCGGGGGACAGGGCCTACAATGAGCAGTTCTTC
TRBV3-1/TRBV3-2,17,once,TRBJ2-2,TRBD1,CASSRLGQRANTGELFF,TGTGCCAGCAGCCGCTTGGGACAGCGCGCGAACACCGGGGAGCTGTTTTTT
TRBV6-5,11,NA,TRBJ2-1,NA,CASSYSNEQFF,TGTGCCAGCAGTTATTCGAATGAGCAGTTCTTC
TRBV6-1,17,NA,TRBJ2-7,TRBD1,CASSELSGTGASYEQYF,TGTGCCAGCAGTGAATTATCCGGGACAGGGGCCTCCTACGAGCAGTACTTC
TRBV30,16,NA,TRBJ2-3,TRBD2,CAWSTSSGRVTDTQYF,TGTGCCTGGAGTACATCTAGCGGCAGGGTGACAGATACGCAGTATTTT
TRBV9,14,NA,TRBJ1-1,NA,CASSPRPNFAEAFF,TGTGCCAGCAGCCCCAGGCCCAATTTCGCTGAAGCTTTCTTT
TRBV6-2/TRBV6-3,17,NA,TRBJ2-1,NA,CASSAYFGGTVYNEQFF,TGTGCCAGCAGCGCGTATTTCGGCGGGACAGTATACAATGAGCAGTTCTTC
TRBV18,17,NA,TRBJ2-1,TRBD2,CASSPPSSGGPYNEQFF,TGTGCCAGCTCACCACCGTCTAGCGGGGGGCCTTACAATGAGCAGTTCTTC
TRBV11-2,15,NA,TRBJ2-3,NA,CASSSSGTSTDTQYF,TGTGCCAGCAGCTCTTCCGGGACTTCCACAGATACGCAGTATTTT
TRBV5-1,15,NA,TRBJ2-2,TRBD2,CASAGLAGESGELFF,TGCGCCAGCGCAGGACTAGCGGGAGAAAGCGGGGAGCTGTTTTTT
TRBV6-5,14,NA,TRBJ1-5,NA,CASTITGRNQPQHF,TGTGCCAGCACCATAACAGGACGCAATCAGCCCCAGCATTTT
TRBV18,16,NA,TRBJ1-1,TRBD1,CASSPRPQGENTEAFF,TGTGCCAGCTCACCAAGACCACAGGGGGAGAACACTGAAGCTTTCTTT
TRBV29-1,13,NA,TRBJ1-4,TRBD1,CSGGQANNEKLFF,TGCAGCGGGGGACAGGCGAATAATGAAAAACTGTTTTTT
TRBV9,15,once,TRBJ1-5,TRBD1,CASSVTGTGNQPQHF,TGTGCCAGCAGCGTAACCGGGACAGGGAATCAGCCCCAGCATTTT
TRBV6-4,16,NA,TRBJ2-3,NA,CASSTSGGGSTDTQYF,TGTGCCAGCAGTACCTCGGGTGGAGGGAGCACAGATACGCAGTATTTT
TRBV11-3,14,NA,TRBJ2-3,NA,CASSFSRVKDTQYF,TGTGCCAGCAGCTTTTCGCGGGTTAAAGATACGCAGTATTTT
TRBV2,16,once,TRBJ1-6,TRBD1,CASSELTGIFNSPLHF,TGTGCCAGCAGTGAACTGACAGGGATTTTCAATTCACCCCTCCACTTT
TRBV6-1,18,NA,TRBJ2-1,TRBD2,CASSEQPAGTSGKGEQFF,TGTGCCAGCAGTGAACAACCCGCCGGGACTAGCGGGAAGGGGGAGCAGTTCTTC
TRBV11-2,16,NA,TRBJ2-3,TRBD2,CASSLLLAGERDTQYF,TGTGCCAGCAGCTTATTGCTAGCGGGAGAGAGGGATACGCAGTATTTT
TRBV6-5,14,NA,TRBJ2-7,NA,CASSYDAGDYEQYF,TGTGCCAGCAGTTACGATGCAGGGGACTACGAGCAGTACTTC
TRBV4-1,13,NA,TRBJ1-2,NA,CASSQVTRYGYTF,TGCGCCAGCAGCCAAGTGACACGATATGGCTACACCTTC
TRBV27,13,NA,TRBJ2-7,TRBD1,CASIGQGSYEQYF,TGTGCCAGCATCGGACAGGGTTCCTACGAGCAGTACTTC
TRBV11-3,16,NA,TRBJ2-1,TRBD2,CASSPYEAGGYNEQFF,TGTGCCAGCAGCCCCTATGAGGCGGGGGGCTACAATGAGCAGTTCTTC
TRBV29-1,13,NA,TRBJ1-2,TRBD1,CSVRQGPSYGYTF,TGCAGCGTCAGACAGGGGCCCTCCTATGGCTACACCTTC
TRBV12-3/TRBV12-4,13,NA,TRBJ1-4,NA,CASSPRANEKLFF,TGTGCCAGCAGCCCCAGGGCAAATGAAAAACTGTTTTTT